This entry features one T cell receptor (beta chain) sequence. J was trimmed by 3 bases and V by 6 bases; bases with no gene match: 10. The CDR3 has 15 amino acids. From germline, CDR1 is DFQATT and CDR2 SNEGSKA (reference sequence). This record belongs to a study of response to subunit inactivated influenza vaccine. Via MiXCR, TCRdb re-called the RT-PCR reads, giving one row per CDR3 protein. This table has about 620,000 distinct CDR3 sequences, roughly 12% appearing once. The sample also formed part of further work on T cells expressing NK-cell markers. That study reports: 5'RACE template switching with UMIs generated TCR beta cDNA. What restricted sorting to alpha-beta TCR T cells in several experiments was an anti-gamma-delta TCR antibody. Researchers report these clonotypes also headed the CD3+CD56-NKG2C+ fraction in four donors.

This receptor was obtained from a man aged 45-65 years who received an inactivated influenza vaccine. This chain links TRBV20-1 with TRBJ2-1, with TRBD1 identical over 8 bases. The sequenced sample was PBMCs from blood, obtained on the day of vaccination. CDR3 DNA sequence: TGCAGTGCCCATGAAAGGACAGGGAACTACAATGAGCAGTTCTTC. Amino acid sequence: CSAHERTGNYNEQFF.